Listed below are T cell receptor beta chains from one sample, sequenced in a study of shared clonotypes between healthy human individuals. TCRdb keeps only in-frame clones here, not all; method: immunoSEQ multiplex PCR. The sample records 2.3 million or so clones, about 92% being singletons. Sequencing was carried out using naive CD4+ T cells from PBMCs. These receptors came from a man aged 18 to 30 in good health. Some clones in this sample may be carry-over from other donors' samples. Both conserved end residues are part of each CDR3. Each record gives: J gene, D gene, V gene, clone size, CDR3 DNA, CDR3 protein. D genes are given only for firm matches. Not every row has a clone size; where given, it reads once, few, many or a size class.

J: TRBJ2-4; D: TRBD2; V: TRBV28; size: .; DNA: TGTGCCAGCAGTGGCGGGACTAGCGTCAAAAACATTCAGTACTTC; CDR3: CASSGGTSVKNIQYF
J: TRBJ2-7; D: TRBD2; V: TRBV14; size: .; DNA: TGTGCCAGCAGCTACCTAGCGGGAGGGTCCCTCGAGCAGTACTTC; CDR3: CASSYLAGGSLEQYF
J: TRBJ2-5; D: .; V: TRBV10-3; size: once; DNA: TGTGCCATCAGGGAGGCTGGGAAGACCCAGTACTTC; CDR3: CAIREAGKTQYF
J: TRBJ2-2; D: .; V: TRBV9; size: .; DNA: TGTGCCAGCAGCCCGGGGTTAGTAACCGGGGAGCTGTTTTTT; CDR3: CASSPGLVTGELFF
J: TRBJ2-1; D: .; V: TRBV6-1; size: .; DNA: TGTGCCAGCAGTGGCCGACTCAGGGACCACTACAATGAGCAGTTCTTC; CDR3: CASSGRLRDHYNEQFF
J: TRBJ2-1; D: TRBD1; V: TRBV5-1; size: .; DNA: TGCGCCAGCAGCTTGTTCTTCGGACAGGGCAATGAGCAGTTCTTC; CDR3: CASSLFFGQGNEQFF
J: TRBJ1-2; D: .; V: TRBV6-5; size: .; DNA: TGTGCCAGCAGACAACCAGGGGCCTATGGCTACACCTTC; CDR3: CASRQPGAYGYTF
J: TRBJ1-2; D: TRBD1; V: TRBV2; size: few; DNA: TGTGCCAGCAGTGATCGACAGGGCTATGGCTACACCTTC; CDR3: CASSDRQGYGYTF
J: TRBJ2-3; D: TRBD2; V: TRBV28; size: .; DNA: TGTGCCAGCAGTCTTCCCCCGGGACTAGCGGGAGGAATAGTACTGGCAGATACGCAGTATTTT; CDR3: CASSLPPGLAGGIVLADTQYF
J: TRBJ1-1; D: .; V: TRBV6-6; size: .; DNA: TGTGCCAGCAGTTACTCCGGGGGCACTGAAGCTTTCTTT; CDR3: CASSYSGGTEAFF
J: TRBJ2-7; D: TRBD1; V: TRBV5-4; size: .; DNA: TGTGCCAGCAGCTATATACAGGGGTCCCACGAGCAGTACTTC; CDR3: CASSYIQGSHEQYF
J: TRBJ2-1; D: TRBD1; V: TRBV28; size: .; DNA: TGTGCCAGCAGTTTGGGGGGACAGGGGGATGGTGAGCAGTTCTTC; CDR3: CASSLGGQGDGEQFF
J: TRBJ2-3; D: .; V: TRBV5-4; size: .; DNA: TGTGCCAGCAGCCCTCCCGGACAGACTAGCACAGATACGCAGTATTTT; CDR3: CASSPPGQTSTDTQYF
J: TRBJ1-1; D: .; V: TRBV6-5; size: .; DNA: TGTGCCAGCAGTTCTTTCAGGAGGGGGACTGAAGCTTTCTTT; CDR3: CASSSFRRGTEAFF
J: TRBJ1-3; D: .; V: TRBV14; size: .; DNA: TGTGCCAGCAGCCGCGGGAGGGCCCGCTCTGGAAACACCATATATTTT; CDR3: CASSRGRARSGNTIYF
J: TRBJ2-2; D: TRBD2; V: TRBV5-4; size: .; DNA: TGTGCCAGCATGATACACAGCGGGAGTCCGAACACCGGGGAGCTGTTTTTT; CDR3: CASMIHSGSPNTGELFF